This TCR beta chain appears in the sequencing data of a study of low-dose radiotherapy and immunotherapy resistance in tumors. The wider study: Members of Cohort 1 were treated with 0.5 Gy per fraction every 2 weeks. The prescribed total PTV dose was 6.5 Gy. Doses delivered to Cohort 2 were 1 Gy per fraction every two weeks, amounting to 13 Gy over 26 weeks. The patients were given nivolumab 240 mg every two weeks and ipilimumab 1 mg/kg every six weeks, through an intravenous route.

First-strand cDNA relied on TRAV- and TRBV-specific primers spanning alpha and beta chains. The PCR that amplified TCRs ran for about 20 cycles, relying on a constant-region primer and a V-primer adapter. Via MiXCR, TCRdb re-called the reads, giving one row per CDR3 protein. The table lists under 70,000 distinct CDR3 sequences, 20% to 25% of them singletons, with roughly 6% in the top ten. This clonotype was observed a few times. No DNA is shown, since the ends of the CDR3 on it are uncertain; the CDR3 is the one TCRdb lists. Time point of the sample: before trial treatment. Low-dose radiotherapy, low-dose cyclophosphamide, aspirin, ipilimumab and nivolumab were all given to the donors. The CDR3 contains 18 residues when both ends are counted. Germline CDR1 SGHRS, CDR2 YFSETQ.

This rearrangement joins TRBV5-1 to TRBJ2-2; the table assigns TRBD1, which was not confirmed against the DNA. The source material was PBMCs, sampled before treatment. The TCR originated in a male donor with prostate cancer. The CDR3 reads CASSSRDIRDGELFFFFF.